These 3 T cell receptor beta chains were sequenced from one sample in a study of human T cells and chemical hapten exposure. TCRdb redid the calling of the RACE reads with MiXCR, one entry per CDR3 protein. Of some 52,000 distinct CDR3 sequences listed, roughly 11% are singletons. As for time point: patch test 1, 2 weeks after DPC sensitization. Treatment defined: therapeutic diphenylcyclopropenone sensitization with weekly scalp DPC. Whole blood that had not been fractionated was the source of extracted total RNA. This material consisted of whole blood, taken in connection with sensitization to the hapten diphenylcyclopropenone (DPC). The source of these receptors is a woman aged 40 to 50 with alopecia areata. Some clones in this sample may be carry-over from other donors' samples.

In this sample, this clonotype turned up many times. The gene calls are TRBV28 and TRBJ1-4; no clear D gene. This CDR3 has 13 residues. With 7 bases removed from V and 5 bases from J, the gap between germline ends came to 11 bases. Germline values: CDR1 MDHEN, CDR2 SYDVKM. CDR3 nucleotide sequence: TGTGCCAGCACCTCGACTCCCAATGAAAAACTGTTTTTT. Its protein product is CASTSTPNEKLFF.

In this sample, this clonotype turned up a few times. The V call is TRBV11-2, the J call TRBJ2-1, with 9 positions matching TRBD2. Germline values: CDR1 SGHAT, CDR2 FQNNGV. V trimming: 6 bases; J trimming: 4 bases; junction bases outside the gene matches: 7. This CDR3 contains 15 residues. The CDR3 coding sequence is TGTGCCAGCAGGCCCGCTAGCGGGAATTACAATGAGCAGTTCTTC. Its protein product is CASRPASGNYNEQFF.

Only a few counts were recorded for this clonotype. This chain connects TRBV12-3 or TRBV12-4 to TRBJ2-3, with D perhaps TRBD2 (6 bases). The CDR3 runs 15 residues. Trimming left V 5 bases short and J 3 bases short, with 15 bases between. CDR3 in amino acids: CASSDGLRGTDTQYF. DNA of the CDR3: TGTGCCAGCAGTGACGGGCTTCGGGGGACAGATACGCAGTATTTT.